These T cell receptor beta chains were read from a single sample in a study of technical replicates of blood from a handful of donors. Only in-frame clones appear in the TCRdb table, and some are missing; sequencing was by immunoSEQ multiplex PCR. The sample has just over 95,000 clones, approximately 96% seen once. The sample comprised T cells isolated from PBMCs. These TCRs come from a human donor in good health. Each CDR3 is given with its conserved first and last residue. D genes are given only for firm matches. Size is omitted from some rows. Given values are once, few, many or a class for expanded clones.

size	length	V	J	D	CDR3	DNA
.	18	TRBV9	TRBJ2-6	TRBD1	CASSEGGTGGSGANVLTF	TGTGCCAGCAGTGAAGGTGGGACAGGAGGCTCTGGGGCCAACGTCCTGACTTTC
.	16	TRBV9	TRBJ2-5	.	CASSVSGLNVGETQYF	TGTGCCAGCAGCGTCTCCGGACTAAATGTGGGAGAGACCCAGTACTTC
.	15	TRBV18	TRBJ1-1	.	CASSPQGLLNTEAFF	TGTGCCAGCTCACCCCAGGGGCTGCTGAACACTGAAGCTTTCTTT
.	14	TRBV28	TRBJ1-1	.	CASSSGGQDTEAFF	TGTGCCAGCAGTTCGGGCGGGCAGGACACTGAAGCTTTCTTT
.	18	TRBV27	TRBJ1-5	.	CASTSLPFGQNSNQPQHF	TGTGCCAGCACCTCACTCCCCTTTGGACAGAATAGCAATCAGCCCCAGCATTTT
.	16	TRBV28	TRBJ2-1	TRBD2	CASSLTLAGGPGEQFF	TGTGCCAGCAGTTTGACTCTAGCGGGAGGGCCCGGTGAGCAGTTCTTC
.	16	TRBV4-1	TRBJ1-1	.	CASSQVGTRTGTEAFF	TGCGCCAGCAGCCAAGTTGGGACTCGCACTGGCACTGAAGCTTTCTTT
.	13	TRBV5-6	TRBJ2-5	.	CASRWTGQETQYF	TGTGCCAGCAGGTGGACTGGCCAAGAGACCCAGTACTTC
.	20	TRBV7-8	TRBJ2-1	.	CASSLGPAVGSPSSYNEQFF	TGTGCCAGCAGCTTAGGCCCCGCCGTGGGGAGTCCTAGCTCCTACAATGAGCAGTTCTTC
.	15	TRBV4-2	TRBJ2-5	TRBD2	CASSQEIGLARSQYF	TGTGCCAGCAGCCAGGAAATCGGACTAGCGAGATCCCAGTACTTC
.	18	TRBV4-1	TRBJ2-7	TRBD1	CASSLLLMVRQGAYEQYF	TGCGCCAGCAGCCTCCTATTGATGGTAAGACAGGGGGCTTACGAGCAGTACTTC
.	14	TRBV6-1	TRBJ2-7	.	CASSDEGQLGEQYF	TGTGCCAGCAGTGACGAAGGCCAACTCGGGGAGCAGTACTTC
.	15	TRBV7-2	TRBJ1-5	TRBD1	CASSPGTGANQPQHF	TGTGCCAGCAGCCCGGGAACAGGGGCCAATCAGCCCCAGCATTTT
.	15	TRBV13	TRBJ2-5	TRBD1	CASSLKQGIRETQYF	TGTGCCAGCAGCTTAAAACAGGGGATCAGAGAGACCCAGTACTTC
once	16	TRBV5-1	TRBJ2-3	TRBD2	CASSLLGLAGTDTQYF	TGCGCCAGCAGCTTGTTAGGACTAGCGGGAACAGATACGCAGTATTTT
.	14	TRBV6-5	TRBJ2-3	TRBD1	CASSPGTAVDTQYF	TGTGCCAGCAGTCCCGGGACAGCAGTGGATACGCAGTATTTT
.	18	TRBV7-8	TRBJ1-2	.	CASSLEAAGLPFDYGYTF	TGTGCCAGCAGCTTAGAGGCAGCAGGTCTACCCTTTGACTATGGCTACACCTTC
.	14	TRBV4-2	TRBJ2-7	TRBD1	CASSLPGTEVEQYF	TGTGCCAGCAGCCTTCCCGGGACAGAGGTCGAGCAGTACTTC
.	14	TRBV18	TRBJ2-1	TRBD2	CASSPGLADNEQFF	TGTGCCAGCTCACCCGGGCTAGCGGACAATGAGCAGTTCTTC
.	14	TRBV19	TRBJ1-1	.	CASSRRDGGTEAFF	TGTGCCAGTAGTCGAAGGGACGGGGGGACTGAAGCTTTCTTT
.	15	TRBV9	TRBJ1-5	.	CASSVGQNSNQPQHF	TGTGCCAGCAGCGTAGGACAGAATAGCAATCAGCCCCAGCATTTT
.	14	TRBV2	TRBJ2-7	.	CASSESLPSYEQYF	TGTGCCAGCAGTGAGAGTCTGCCTTCCTACGAGCAGTACTTC